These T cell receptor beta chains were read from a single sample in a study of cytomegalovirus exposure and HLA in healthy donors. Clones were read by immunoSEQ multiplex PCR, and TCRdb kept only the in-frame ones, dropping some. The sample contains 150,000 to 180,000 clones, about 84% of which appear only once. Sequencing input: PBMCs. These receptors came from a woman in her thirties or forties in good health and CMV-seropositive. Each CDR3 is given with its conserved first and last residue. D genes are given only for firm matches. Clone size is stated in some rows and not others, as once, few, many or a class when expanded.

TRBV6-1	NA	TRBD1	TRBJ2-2	CASRGTGRNTGELFF	TGTGCCAGCAGAGGGACAGGGCGGAACACCGGGGAGCTGTTTTTT
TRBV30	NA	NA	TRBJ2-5	CAWSVGWSGGYQETQYF	TGTGCCTGGAGTGTTGGGTGGAGCGGAGGGTACCAAGAGACCCAGTACTTC
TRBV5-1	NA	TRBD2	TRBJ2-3	CASSASGRHTDTQYF	TGCGCCAGCAGCGCTAGCGGGAGGCACACAGATACGCAGTATTTT
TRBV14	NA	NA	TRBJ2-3	CASSPSPRLPTDTQYF	TGTGCCAGCAGCCCCAGCCCCCGACTACCGACAGATACGCAGTATTTT
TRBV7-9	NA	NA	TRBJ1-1	CASSSQGRYTEAFF	TGTGCCAGCAGCTCACAGGGCAGGTACACTGAAGCTTTCTTT
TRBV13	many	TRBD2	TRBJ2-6	CASSYPTSGRTGANVLTF	TGTGCCAGCAGCTACCCCACTAGCGGGAGGACTGGGGCCAACGTCCTGACTTTC
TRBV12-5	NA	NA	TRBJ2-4	CASGLGGGTNIQYF	TGTGCTAGTGGTTTAGGAGGGGGCACAAACATTCAGTACTTC
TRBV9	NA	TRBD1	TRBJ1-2	CASRLRQGGYGYTF	TGTGCCAGCAGGCTCCGACAGGGTGGCTATGGCTACACCTTC
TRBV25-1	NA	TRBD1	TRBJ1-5	CASSEGGQGRSNQPQHF	TGTGCCAGCAGTGAAGGGGGACAGGGTCGAAGCAATCAGCCCCAGCATTTT
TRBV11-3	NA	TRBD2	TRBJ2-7	CASSMLLGLAGDEQYF	TGTGCCAGCAGCATGCTGCTCGGACTAGCGGGAGACGAGCAGTACTTC
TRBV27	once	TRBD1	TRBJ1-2	CASSLWAGGHGYTF	TGTGCCAGCAGTTTATGGGCAGGGGGACATGGCTACACCTTC
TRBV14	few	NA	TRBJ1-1	CASSPRTVGAEAFF	TGTGCCAGCAGCCCACGAACGGTGGGCGCTGAAGCTTTCTTT
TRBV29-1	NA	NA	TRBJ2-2	CSVEEAPGELFF	TGCAGCGTTGAGGAAGCGCCCGGGGAGCTGTTTTTT
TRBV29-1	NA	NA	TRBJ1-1	CSVAPAGEAFF	TGCAGCGTTGCCCCGGCGGGGGAAGCTTTCTTT
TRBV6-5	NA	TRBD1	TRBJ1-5	CASRRGTGGSQPQHF	TGTGCCAGCAGAAGGGGGACAGGGGGCAGTCAGCCCCAGCATTTT
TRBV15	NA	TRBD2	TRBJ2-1	CATSTRGGFDEQFF	TGTGCCACCAGCACCCGGGGGGGGTTCGATGAGCAGTTCTTC
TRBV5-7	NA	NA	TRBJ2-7	CASSFQGGRVYYEQYF	TGTGCCAGCAGCTTCCAAGGAGGCAGAGTCTACTACGAGCAGTACTTC
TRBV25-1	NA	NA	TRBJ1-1	CASSSPGRSRDTEAFF	TGTGCCAGCAGTTCCCCCGGGAGAAGCAGGGACACTGAAGCTTTCTTT
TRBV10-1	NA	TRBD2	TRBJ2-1	CASRSSGTNNEQFF	TGCGCCAGCCGTTCTAGCGGCACAAACAATGAGCAGTTCTTC
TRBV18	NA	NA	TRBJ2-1	CASSPPLGSGSSYNEQFF	TGTGCCAGCTCACCACCGTTAGGGAGCGGTTCCTCCTACAATGAGCAGTTCTTC
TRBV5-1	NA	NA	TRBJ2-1	CASSTGLLEQFF	TGCGCCAGCAGCACGGGACTCCTTGAGCAGTTCTTC
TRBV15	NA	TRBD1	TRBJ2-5	CATSRDPWTGQETQYF	TGTGCCACCAGCAGAGACCCCTGGACAGGCCAAGAGACCCAGTACTTC
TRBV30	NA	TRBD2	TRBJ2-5	CAWSVGRGGVQETQYF	TGTGCCTGGAGTGTCGGGAGGGGGGGGGTGCAAGAGACCCAGTACTTC
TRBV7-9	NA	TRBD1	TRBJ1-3	CASSSGGPGNTIYF	TGTGCCAGCAGCTCAGGGGGCCCTGGAAACACCATATATTTT